The entry that follows covers one TCR beta chain sequence. Subsets obtained from CD4+ cells comprised CD45RA+ naive and CD45RA-negative memory cells. The data were obtained in a study of shared clonotypes between healthy human individuals. Sequencing used immunoSEQ multiplex PCR; TCRdb keeps in-frame clones, though not all of them. The sample comprises about 1,500,000 clones, roughly 97% of which are singletons, and roughly 1.1% rests with the top ten. Between the trimmed V and J ends, which lost 10 bases and 5 bases, there was a span of 14 bases. The CDR3 sequence is 12 residues long. Germline V gene sequence: CDR1 SNHLY, CDR2 FYNNEI.

This chain connects TRBV2 to TRBJ1-1; tentative D call: TRBD1 (5 bases). The sequencing input was naive CD4+ T cells sorted from blood. As for subset: CD45RA+ positively selected. The TCR comes from a man aged 25 to 40 in good health. CDR3 bases: TGTGCCACAGGCCAGGGACGGACTGAAGCTTTCTTT. Translation gives CATGQGRTEAFF.